The clone carrying this TCR beta chain was counted only a few times. Its target is unknown. V was pared by 6 bases and J by 6 bases, with 10 bases of the junction left unmatched. Germline values: CDR1 DFQATT, CDR2 SNEGSKA (reference sequence). The CDR3 has 13 residues. These data originate in a study of blood T cells in healthy people across ages. Next came a second PCR, run for roughly 6 to 11 cycles, which used a sample-barcoded 5' primer along with a J-beta primer mix. TCRdb re-called the 5' RACE reads through MiXCR, storing one row per CDR3 protein. Altogether over 1,500,000 distinct CDR3 sequences are present, approximately 50% being singletons, with the ten largest covering less than 2.5%. Study-wide results and limits: Estimates drawn from one million T cells were deemed to understate diversity.

This chain connects TRBV20-1 to TRBJ2-7; the match to TRBD2 covers 8 bases. Sequencing input: blood. This receptor was taken from a woman aged 40 to 55 in good health. CDR3 amino acids: CSARTGGDPEQYF. The CDR3 DNA is TGCAGTGCCCGAACGGGGGGGGACCCCGAGCAGTACTTC.